This T cell receptor (beta chain) came from a study of T cells after yellow fever vaccination. Turning to the study itself: SMART-Seq v4 Ultra Low Input prepared the low-cell-number fractions.

Notes on this clonotype: Its antigen is unidentified.

V dropped 1 base and J dropped 3 bases, with 10 bases sitting between them. CDR1 is MGHRA and CDR2 is YSYEKL in the germline V gene. This CDR3 comprises 14 residues. The study, taken as a whole, reports: Post-booster repertoires again held most primary-vaccination clones (roughly 96% CD4, 80% to 90% CD8).

TCR cDNA, made by 5'RACE template switching, carried an added universal primer site and UMIs. TCRdb processed the 5' RACE reads anew with MiXCR; each CDR3 protein has one entry. In the table there are 400,000 or so distinct CDR3 sequences, approximately 10% of which are singletons. The rearrangement uses TRBV4-1 and TRBJ2-7, with D perhaps TRBD1 (6 bases). The source material was PBMCs, sampled on the day of the first yellow fever vaccination. This sequence was found in a man aged 18 to 29 who received the YFV17D yellow fever vaccine. The CDR3 sequence: CASSQATGYYEQYV. CDR3 nucleotide sequence: TGCGCCAGCAGCCAAGCCACAGGGTACTACGAGCAGTACGTC.